One and the same sample provided the 19 T cell receptor beta chains below, sequenced in a study of blood T cell repertoires in COVID-19. TCRdb's copy holds only in-frame clones and misses some; the assay was immunoSEQ multiplex PCR. The repertoire consists of some 50,000 clones, with approximately 78% occurring once and the leading ten covering approximately 7.7%. What was sequenced was peripheral blood. These receptors came from a woman aged 80 or over with acute or convalescent COVID-19.

The sample holds a few counts of this clone. Here the CDR3 DNA reads TGTGCCAGCAGTGAAGGGACAGGGCTTCATGGCTACACCTTC. Translating gives CASSEGTGLHGYTF. The V gene is TRBV2, the J gene TRBJ1-2; 8 bases align to TRBD1. Germline lookup yields CDR1 SNHLY and CDR2 FYNNEI. This CDR3 is built from 14 residues. With 1 base clipped from V and 6 bases from J, the junction kept 4 bases outside the gene matches.

This clone came up a few times. J is TRBJ1-1 and V is TRBV27, with D uncertain. This CDR3 has 13 amino acids. Germline V lookup: CDR1 MNHEY, CDR2 SMNVEV (reference sequence). Between the trimmed V and J ends, which lost 3 bases and 2 bases, there was a span of 7 bases. The CDR3 protein is CASSLGYNTEAFF. As DNA, the CDR3 is TGTGCCAGCAGTTTGGGCTACAACACTGAAGCTTTCTTT.

The V gene is TRBV21-1, the J gene TRBJ2-3; no check of the table's D call, TRBD2, against the DNA was made. TRBV21-1 is noted as a pseudogene. This CDR3 has 15 residues. CDR3 amino acids: CASSMRTSGTDTQYF. CDR3 nucleotide sequence: TGTGCCAGCAGCATGCGGACTAGCGGAACAGATACGCAGTATTTT.

This chain joins TRBV21-1 and TRBJ2-2; TRBD2 is the table's D call, not checked against the DNA. TRBV21-1 is described as a pseudogene. The CDR3 contains 13 residues. CDR3 residues: CARLTSDAGELFF. DNA for the CDR3: TGTGCCCGTCTAACTAGTGACGCCGGGGAGCTGTTTTTT.

The chain joins TRBV18 to TRBJ2-3; 9 nucleotides match TRBD1. V lost 6 bases to trimming and J lost 3 bases; unmatched junction nucleotides: 4. Per the germline V gene, CDR1 is KGHSH and CDR2 is LQKENI. This CDR3 contains 14 residues. The CDR3 bases are TGTGCCAGCTCCGGACAGGGGAGGACAGATACGCAGTATTTT. Amino acid sequence: CASSGQGRTDTQYF.

This chain joins TRBV5-1 and TRBJ2-2; no clear D gene. The CDR3 sequence is 12 residues long. Germline V gene lookup returns CDR1 SGHRS and CDR2 YFSETQ. The germline V and J ends were trimmed by 2 bases and 5 bases, with 4 bases remaining between them. The CDR3 spells CASSFLTGELFF. For the CDR3, the DNA is TGCGCCAGCAGCTTTTTAACCGGGGAGCTGTTTTTT.

This clone occurred once. The J gene is TRBJ2-7, the V gene TRBV24-1, with 9 bases lining up with TRBD1. The ends lost 10 bases at V and 7 bases at J; junction bases unmatched: 10. Germline CDR1 KGHDR, CDR2 SFDVKD. The CDR3 consists of 13 residues. CDR3 DNA: TGTGCCACGTCCGGGACAGGGCTTCGGGAGCAGTACTTC. Protein product: CATSGTGLREQYF.

V usage is TRBV6-5 and J usage is TRBJ2-5, with D perhaps matching TRBD2 (6 bases). V lost 4 bases to trimming and J lost 3 bases, with 15 bases between them. The CDR3 consists of 15 residues. Germline CDR1 reads MNHEY; CDR2 reads SVGAGI. The CDR3 loop reads CASSSYQGGKETQYF. The CDR3 DNA sequence: TGTGCCAGCAGTTCCTATCAGGGCGGGAAAGAGACCCAGTACTTC.

This chain links TRBV28 with TRBJ1-1; D perhaps matches TRBD1 (6 bases). The germline gives CDR1 MDHEN, CDR2 SYDVKM. The CDR3 loop spans 15 amino acids. V lost 2 bases and J lost 1, with 11 bases in between. DNA for the CDR3: TGTGCCAGCAGTTTAGACAGGAGAAAGAACACTGAAGCTTTCTTT. As protein: CASSLDRRKNTEAFF.

The chain employs TRBV4-1 and TRBJ2-2; D is perhaps TRBD2 (6 bases). The CDR3 has 17 residues. Trimming pared 0 bases from V and 3 bases from J, leaving 14 bases between. Germline lookup yields CDR1 MGHRA and CDR2 YSYEKL. In DNA, the CDR3 is TGCGCCAGCAGCCAAGAAATAGCGGTTGCGTACACCGGGGAGCTGTTTTTT. This gives the protein CASSQEIAVAYTGELFF.

The V call is TRBV6-5, the J call TRBJ2-2; tentative D call: TRBD1 (6 bases). CDR3 length equals 14 residues. Germline CDR1 and CDR2: MNHEY and SVGAGI. Trimming shortened V by 1 base and J by 5 bases, and 8 bases separated the two germline ends. CDR3 nucleotide sequence: TGTGCCAGCAGTTACTTCACAGGGACCGGGGAGCTGTTTTTT. Translation gives CASSYFTGTGELFF.

The rearrangement uses TRBV3-1 (or the pseudogene TRBV3-2) and TRBJ2-7; 8 bases are shared with TRBD2. Germline CDR1 is LGHDT and CDR2 is YNNKEL (reference sequence). V shed 4 bases and J 2 bases; nucleotides not matched to a gene: 10. The CDR3 sequence is 16 residues long. CDR3 in amino acids: CASSPYQAGEAYEQYF. CDR3 bases: TGTGCCAGCAGCCCTTACCAAGCGGGAGAGGCCTACGAGCAGTACTTC.

CDR3 in amino acids: CASSLRGLSGIQYF. The CDR3 coding sequence is TGTGCCAGCAGTTTAAGGGGGTTGTCGGGCATTCAGTACTTC. The chain employs TRBV28 and TRBJ2-4; the D gene is possibly TRBD1 (6 bases). With 2 bases removed from V and 9 bases from J, the gap between germline ends came to 14 bases. The CDR3 spans 14 residues. CDR1 MDHEN and CDR2 SYDVKM come from the germline V gene.

The chain couples TRBV19 to TRBJ1-1; no reliable D call. This CDR3 region has 15 residues. Trimming removed 3 bases from V and 0 bases from J, with 11 bases in between. Germline CDR1 and CDR2: LNHDA and SQIVND (reference sequence). Written as DNA, the CDR3 is TGTGCCAGTAGTATTAGAGGAACAATGAACACTGAAGCTTTCTTT. Its protein is CASSIRGTMNTEAFF.

The rearrangement joins TRBV6-5 to TRBJ2-5; 8 bases align to TRBD1. V lost 5 bases, J lost 2 bases, and 4 bases stayed unmatched. The CDR3 runs 14 residues. Looked up from germline, CDR1 is MNHEY and CDR2 is SVGAGI. The CDR3 bases are TGTGCCAGCAGTACACAGGGGGGACAAGAGACCCAGTACTTC. Translating gives CASSTQGGQETQYF.

The chain carries TRBV21-1 and TRBJ2-4; TRBD2, the table's D call, lacks a check against the DNA. TRBV21-1 is recorded as a pseudogene. This CDR3 has 20 residues. CDR3 DNA: TGTGCCAGCAGCAAAAGGGCCCCGGGAATAGCGGGGGGAGCCAAAAACATTCAGTACTTC. It specifies CASSKRAPGIAGGAKNIQYF.

This clone is labeled as medium-sized (0.01 to 0.1%). The V call is TRBV3-1 (or the pseudogene TRBV3-2), the J call TRBJ1-6, with 8 nucleotides matching TRBD1. V shed 3 bases and J 9 bases; nucleotides not matched to a gene: 4. Germline CDR1 LGHDT, CDR2 YNNKEL (reference sequence). The CDR3 covers 14 residues. CDR3 loop: CASSHAGGSSPLHF. CDR3 nucleotides: TGTGCCAGCAGCCATGCAGGGGGCAGTTCACCCCTCCACTTT.

The chain employs TRBV2 and TRBJ2-7; TRBD2 matches 12 bases. Trimming at V came to 6 bases and at J to 0 bases, leaving 6 bases not matched to a gene. The germline CDR1 and CDR2 sequences are SNHLY and FYNNEI. The CDR3 totals 16 residues. CDR3 coding DNA: TGTGCCAGCAGCGCCGGACTAGCGGGACTCTCCTACGAGCAGTACTTC. Translating it yields CASSAGLAGLSYEQYF.

In nucleotides, the CDR3 is TGCGCCAGCAGCCAAGATCGGGCGGGTCCCGCGGATACGCAGTATTTT. Translating it yields CASSQDRAGPADTQYF. V usage is TRBV4-1 and J usage is TRBJ2-3, with D perhaps TRBD2 (5 bases). CDR1 and CDR2 from the germline V gene are MGHRA and YSYEKL. V gave up 0 bases and J gave up 6 bases, with 16 bases separating them. The CDR3 contains 16 residues.